This entry lists 3 T cell receptor beta chains sequenced from one sample in a study of blood T cell repertoires in COVID-19. The repertoire was sequenced with immunoSEQ multiplex PCR; TCRdb's copy has only in-frame clones and lacks some. Seen here are approximately 60,000 clones, approximately 95% observed once, and the top ten hold about 2.6%. Sequencing used peripheral blood. These receptor sequences come from a man aged 65 to 85 with active COVID-19.

A single count supports this clone. CDR3: CAISPTSGGFTGELFF. CDR3 nucleotides: TGTGCCATCAGTCCTACTAGCGGGGGGTTTACCGGGGAGCTGTTTTTT. The chain recombines TRBV10-3 with TRBJ2-2; 12 bases map to TRBD2. The CDR3 spans 16 residues. Germline CDR1 is ENHRY and CDR2 is SYGVKD. The J segment lost 5 bases and the V segment lost 5 bases, leaving 6 bases of the junction unmatched.

The chain joins TRBV2 to TRBJ1-2; the match to TRBD1 covers 11 bases. The germline CDR1 and CDR2 sequences are SNHLY and FYNNEI. The CDR3 is made up of 14 amino acids. After removal of 8 bases from V and 6 bases from J, the junction contained 8 bases not matched to a gene. CDR3 residues: CASSWDRGLNGYTF. The CDR3 region has the DNA TGTGCCAGCTCATGGGACAGGGGGTTAAATGGCTACACCTTC.

This sequence joins TRBV7-4 and TRBJ2-7; D perhaps matches TRBD2 (5 bases). With 5 bases removed from V and 3 bases from J, the gap between germline ends came to 20 bases. CDR3 length equals 16 residues. The germline gives CDR1 SGHVT, CDR2 SQSDAQ. Written as DNA, the CDR3 is TGTGCCAGCAGCCCACCACGGGCTCCCCGGGACTACGAGCAGTACGTC. Translating it yields CASSPPRAPRDYEQYV.